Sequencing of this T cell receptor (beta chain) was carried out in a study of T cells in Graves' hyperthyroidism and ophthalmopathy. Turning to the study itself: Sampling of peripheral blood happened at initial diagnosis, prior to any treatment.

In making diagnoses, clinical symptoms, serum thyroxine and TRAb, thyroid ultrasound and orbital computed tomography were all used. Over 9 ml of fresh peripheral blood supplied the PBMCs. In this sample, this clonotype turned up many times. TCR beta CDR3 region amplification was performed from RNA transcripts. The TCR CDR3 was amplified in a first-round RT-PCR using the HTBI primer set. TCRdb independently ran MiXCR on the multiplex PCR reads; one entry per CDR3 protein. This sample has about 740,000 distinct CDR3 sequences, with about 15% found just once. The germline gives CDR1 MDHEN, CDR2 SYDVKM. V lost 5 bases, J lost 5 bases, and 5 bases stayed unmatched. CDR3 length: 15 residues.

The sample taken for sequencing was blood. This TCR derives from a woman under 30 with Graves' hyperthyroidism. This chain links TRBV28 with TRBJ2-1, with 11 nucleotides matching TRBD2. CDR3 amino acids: CASSPLAGGHNEQFF. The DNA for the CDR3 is TGTGCCAGCAGTCCCCTAGCGGGAGGCCACAATGAGCAGTTCTTC.